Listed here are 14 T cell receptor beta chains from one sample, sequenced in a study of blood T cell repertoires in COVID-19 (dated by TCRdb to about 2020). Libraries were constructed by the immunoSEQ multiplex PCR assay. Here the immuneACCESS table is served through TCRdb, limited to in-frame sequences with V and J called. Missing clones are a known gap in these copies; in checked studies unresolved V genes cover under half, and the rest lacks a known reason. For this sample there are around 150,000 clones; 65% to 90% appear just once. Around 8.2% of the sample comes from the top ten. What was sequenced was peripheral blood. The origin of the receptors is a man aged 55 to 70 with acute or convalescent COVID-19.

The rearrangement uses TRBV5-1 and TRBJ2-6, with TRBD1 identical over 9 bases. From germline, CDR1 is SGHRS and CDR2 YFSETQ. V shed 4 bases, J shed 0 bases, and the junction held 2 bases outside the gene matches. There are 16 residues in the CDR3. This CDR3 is CASSGGQGSGANVLTF. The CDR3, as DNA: TGCGCCAGCAGCGGGGGACAGGGCTCTGGGGCCAACGTCCTGACTTTC.

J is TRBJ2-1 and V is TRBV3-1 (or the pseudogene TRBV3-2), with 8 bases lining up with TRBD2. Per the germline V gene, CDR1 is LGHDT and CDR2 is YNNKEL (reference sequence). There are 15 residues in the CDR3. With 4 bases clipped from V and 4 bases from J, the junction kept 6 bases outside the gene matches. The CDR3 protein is CASSRGSGVYNEQFF. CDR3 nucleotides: TGTGCCAGCAGCCGGGGTAGCGGGGTTTACAATGAGCAGTTCTTC.

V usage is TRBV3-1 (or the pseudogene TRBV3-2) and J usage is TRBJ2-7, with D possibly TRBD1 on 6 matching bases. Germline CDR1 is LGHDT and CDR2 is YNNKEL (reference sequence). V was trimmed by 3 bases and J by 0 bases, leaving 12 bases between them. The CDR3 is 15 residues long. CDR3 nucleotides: TGTGCCAGCAGCCAGCGACAGGCCTTCTCCTACGAGCAGTACTTC. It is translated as CASSQRQAFSYEQYF.

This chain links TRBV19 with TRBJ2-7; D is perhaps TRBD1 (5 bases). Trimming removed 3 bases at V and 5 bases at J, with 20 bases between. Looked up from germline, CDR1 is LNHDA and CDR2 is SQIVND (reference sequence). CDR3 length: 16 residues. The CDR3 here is CASSILTVTSPDEQYF. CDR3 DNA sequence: TGTGCCAGTAGTATCTTGACAGTGACCTCTCCTGACGAGCAGTACTTC.

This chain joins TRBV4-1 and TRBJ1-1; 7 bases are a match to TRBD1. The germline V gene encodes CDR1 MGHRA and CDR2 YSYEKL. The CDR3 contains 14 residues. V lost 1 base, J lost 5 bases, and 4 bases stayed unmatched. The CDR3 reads CASSQGTGVTEAFF. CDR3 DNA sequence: TGCGCCAGCAGCCAAGGCACAGGGGTAACTGAAGCTTTCTTT.

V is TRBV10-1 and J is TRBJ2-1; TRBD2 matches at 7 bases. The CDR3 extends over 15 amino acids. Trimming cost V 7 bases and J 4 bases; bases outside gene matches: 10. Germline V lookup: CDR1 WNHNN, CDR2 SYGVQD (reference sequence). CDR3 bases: TGCGCCAGCACCCCCGGTAGCGGGCTTTACAATGAGCAGTTCTTC. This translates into CASTPGSGLYNEQFF.

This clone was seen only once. CDR3 coding DNA: TGTGCCAGCAGTCGTGAGCGGGACTACACAGATACGCAGTATTTT. It codes for CASSRERDYTDTQYF. The chain has TRBV7-9 and TRBJ2-3; 7 bases fit TRBD2. The trim removed 6 bases at V and 2 bases at J, leaving 8 bases unmatched. The germline gives CDR1 SEHNR, CDR2 FQNEAQ (reference sequence). This CDR3 spans 15 amino acids.

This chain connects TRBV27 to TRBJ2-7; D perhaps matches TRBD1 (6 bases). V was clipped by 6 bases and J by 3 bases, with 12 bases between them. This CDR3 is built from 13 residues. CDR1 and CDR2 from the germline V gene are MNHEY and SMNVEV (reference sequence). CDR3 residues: CASRFGTFYEQYF. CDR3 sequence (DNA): TGTGCCAGCAGGTTCGGGACATTCTACGAGCAGTACTTC.

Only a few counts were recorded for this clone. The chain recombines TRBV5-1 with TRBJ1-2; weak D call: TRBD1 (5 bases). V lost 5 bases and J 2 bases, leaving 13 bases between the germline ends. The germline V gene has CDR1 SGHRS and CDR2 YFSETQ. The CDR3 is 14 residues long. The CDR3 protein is CASRPGGPNYGYTF. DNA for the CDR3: TGCGCCAGCAGACCGGGGGGTCCCAACTATGGCTACACCTTC.

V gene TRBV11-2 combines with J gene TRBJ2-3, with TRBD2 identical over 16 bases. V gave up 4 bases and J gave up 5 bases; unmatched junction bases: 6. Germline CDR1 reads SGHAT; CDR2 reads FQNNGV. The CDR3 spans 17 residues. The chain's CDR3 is CASSSPGTSGRVDTQYF. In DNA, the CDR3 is TGTGCCAGCAGCTCCCCCGGGACTAGCGGGAGGGTAGATACGCAGTATTTT.

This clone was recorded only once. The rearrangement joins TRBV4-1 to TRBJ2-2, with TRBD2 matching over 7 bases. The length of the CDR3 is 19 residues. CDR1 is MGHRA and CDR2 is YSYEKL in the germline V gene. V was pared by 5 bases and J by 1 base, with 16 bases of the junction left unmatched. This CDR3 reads CASSSGIRGGSGNTGELFF. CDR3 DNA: TGCGCCAGCAGCTCTGGGATCCGGGGCGGGAGTGGGAACACCGGGGAGCTGTTTTTT.

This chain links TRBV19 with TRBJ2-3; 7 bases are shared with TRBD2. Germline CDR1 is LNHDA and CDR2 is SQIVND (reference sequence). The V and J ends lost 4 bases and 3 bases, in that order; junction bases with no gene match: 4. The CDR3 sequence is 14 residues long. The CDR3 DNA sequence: TGTGCCAGTAGTAGTGGCGGGGGAACAGATACGCAGTATTTT. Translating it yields CASSSGGGTDTQYF.

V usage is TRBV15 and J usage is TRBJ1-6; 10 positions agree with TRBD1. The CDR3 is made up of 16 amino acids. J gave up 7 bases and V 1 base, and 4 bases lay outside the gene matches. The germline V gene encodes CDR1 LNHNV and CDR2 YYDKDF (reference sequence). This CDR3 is CATSRGGQGINSPLHF. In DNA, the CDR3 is TGTGCCACCAGCAGAGGGGGACAGGGGATAAATTCACCCCTCCACTTT. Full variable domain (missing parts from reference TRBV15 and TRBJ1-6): DAMVIQNPRYQVTQFGKPVTLSCSQTLNHNVMYWYQQKSSQAPKLLFHYYDKDFNNEADTPDNFQSRRPNTSFCFLDIRSPGLGDTAMYLCATSRGGQGINSPLHFGNGTRLTVT.

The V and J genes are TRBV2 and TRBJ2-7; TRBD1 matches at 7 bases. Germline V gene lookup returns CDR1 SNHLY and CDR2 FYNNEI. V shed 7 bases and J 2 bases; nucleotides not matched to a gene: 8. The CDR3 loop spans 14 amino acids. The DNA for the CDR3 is TGTGCCAGCACCAGAACAGGGGCTCCCTACGAGCAGTACTTC. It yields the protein CASTRTGAPYEQYF.